These T cell receptor beta chains were read from a single sample in a study of cytomegalovirus exposure and HLA in healthy donors. The protocol was immunoSEQ multiplex PCR, while the TCRdb copy is restricted to in-frame clones and leaves out a portion. Here the sample spans hundreds of thousands of clones, roughly 88% being singletons. Sequences were obtained from PBMCs. The receptors shown here come from a woman between 18 and 30 years old in good health and CMV-seronegative. CDR3s include the opening cysteine and the closing phenylalanine or tryptophan. A D gene is named only where the DNA matches it firmly. The size of a clone is reported for some rows only, either as once, few or many, or as a class for expanded clones.

>TRBV5-1|.|.|TRBJ2-2
CASSPTQGTGELFF
TGCGCCAGCAGCCCGACTCAGGGTACCGGGGAGCTGTTTTTT
>TRBV10-3|.|.|TRBJ1-5
CAISESDQGGQPQHF
TGTGCCATCAGTGAGTCGGACCAGGGAGGACAGCCCCAGCATTTT
>TRBV18|TRBD1|.|TRBJ2-1
CASSRTGGDYNEQFF
TGTGCCAGCTCCCGTACAGGGGGCGATTACAATGAGCAGTTCTTC
>TRBV5-1|.|.|TRBJ2-5
CASSLEPGEETQYF
TGCGCCAGCAGCTTGGAGCCGGGGGAAGAGACCCAGTACTTC
>TRBV27|TRBD2|.|TRBJ2-7
CASRPGLADYEQYF
TGTGCCAGCAGGCCGGGACTAGCTGACTACGAGCAGTACTTC
>TRBV5-4|TRBD1|.|TRBJ1-2
CASSLDRGNYGYTF
TGTGCCAGCAGCTTGGACAGGGGCAACTATGGCTACACCTTC
>TRBV27|.|.|TRBJ1-1
CASSLGGNTEAFF
TGTGCCAGCAGTTTAGGAGGGAACACTGAAGCTTTCTTT
>TRBV25-1|.|.|TRBJ2-7
CASSPLLGSRREQYF
TGTGCCAGCAGTCCGCTTCTCGGATCTAGGCGCGAGCAGTACTTC
>TRBV25-1|TRBD1|.|TRBJ2-1
CASSGGTAYNEQFF
TGTGCCAGCAGTGGGGGGACAGCCTACAATGAGCAGTTCTTC
>TRBV4-1|.|.|TRBJ1-2
CASSQDPTGPYGYTF
TGCGCCAGCAGCCAAGATCCCACAGGGCCCTATGGCTACACCTTC
>TRBV6-5|TRBD1|once|TRBJ2-7
CASRVDRATYEQYF
TGTGCCAGCAGAGTGGACAGGGCCACCTACGAGCAGTACTTC
>TRBV12-5|TRBD1|once|TRBJ1-5
CASVADRRVGQPQHF
TGTGCTAGTGTGGCGGACAGGAGGGTTGGTCAGCCCCAGCATTTT
>TRBV30|TRBD1|.|TRBJ2-1
CAWNGPGTGDNEQFF
TGTGCCTGGAATGGGCCCGGGACAGGGGACAATGAGCAGTTCTTC
>TRBV7-8|TRBD1|once|TRBJ1-5
CASSLAGTGLGSQPQHF
TGTGCCAGCAGCTTAGCCGGGACAGGGTTGGGAAGTCAGCCCCAGCATTTT
>TRBV6-1|.|.|TRBJ2-6
CASSDGSGANVLTF
TGTGCCAGCAGTGACGGCTCTGGGGCCAACGTCCTGACTTTC
>TRBV27|TRBD1|.|TRBJ2-7
CASRPTGTGFPEQYF
TGTGCCAGCCGACCAACCGGGACAGGCTTCCCCGAGCAGTACTTC
>TRBV6-5|.|.|TRBJ1-2
CASSYTAGYGYTF
TGTGCCAGCAGTTACACAGCGGGCTATGGCTACACCTTC
>TRBV5-1|TRBD1|.|TRBJ1-4
CASSLQGGNEKLFF
TGCGCCAGCAGCTTGCAAGGGGGCAATGAAAAACTGTTTTTT
>TRBV27|TRBD2|.|TRBJ2-1
CASSFGLAYNNEQFF
TGTGCCAGCAGTTTCGGACTAGCCTATAACAATGAGCAGTTCTTC
>TRBV6-5|TRBD2|.|TRBJ2-7
CASSYGVAGASGEQYF
TGTGCCAGCAGTTACGGGGTCGCGGGAGCTTCGGGTGAGCAGTACTTC
>TRBV25-1|.|.|TRBJ1-2
CASSESFVAFYGYTF
TGTGCCAGCAGTGAATCTTTTGTAGCCTTCTATGGCTACACCTTC
>TRBV19|TRBD1|.|TRBJ2-7
CASSQDRGDEQYF
TGTGCCAGTAGTCAGGACAGGGGAGACGAGCAGTACTTC
>TRBV19|TRBD1|once|TRBJ2-3
CASRRTGGVTDTQYF
TGTGCCAGTAGGCGGACAGGGGGGGTCACAGATACGCAGTATTTT
>TRBV2|.|.|TRBJ1-1
CASGSGGLSNTEAFF
TGTGCCAGCGGATCCGGGGGACTCTCGAACACTGAAGCTTTCTTT
>TRBV28|TRBD1|once|TRBJ2-4
CASSLAPGQGQNIQYF
TGTGCCAGCAGTTTGGCTCCGGGACAGGGGCAAAACATTCAGTACTTC
>TRBV2|TRBD2|.|TRBJ2-7
CASSIGAFSGRVPYEQYF
TGTGCCAGCAGCATAGGGGCCTTTAGCGGGAGGGTCCCCTACGAGCAGTACTTC
>TRBV5-1|.|.|TRBJ1-1
CASSLPAGADTEAFF
TGCGCCAGCAGCTTGCCGGCAGGGGCTGACACTGAAGCTTTCTTT
>TRBV14|TRBD1|.|TRBJ2-2
CASSHLYRGNTGELFF
TGTGCCAGCAGCCACCTCTACAGGGGGAACACCGGGGAGCTGTTTTTT
>TRBV28|.|.|TRBJ1-1
CASSSRGTEAFF
TGTGCCAGCAGTTCCCGAGGCACTGAAGCTTTCTTT
>TRBV6-4|TRBD2|.|TRBJ2-1
CASSEQTSGYNEQFF
TGTGCCAGCAGTGAACAGACTAGCGGATACAATGAGCAGTTCTTC
>TRBV12-5|TRBD2|.|TRBJ2-1
CASGLSRLADEQFF
TGTGCTAGTGGTTTGTCCCGACTAGCGGATGAGCAGTTCTTC
>TRBV19|.|.|TRBJ2-7
CASKQGHEQYF
TGTGCCAGTAAGCAGGGTCACGAGCAGTACTTC
>TRBV4-2|.|.|TRBJ2-7
CASSHGNLMGRPNLYEQYF
TGTGCCAGCAGCCATGGTAATCTTATGGGCAGACCAAACCTTTACGAGCAGTACTTC
>TRBV5-8|.|.|TRBJ2-2
CASRIDLRSTGELFF
TGTGCCAGCAGAATCGATCTGAGGAGCACCGGGGAGCTGTTTTTT
>TRBV7-3|.|.|TRBJ2-2
CASSPLEKNTGELFF
TGTGCCAGCAGCCCACTAGAAAAGAACACCGGGGAGCTGTTTTTT
>TRBV14|.|.|TRBJ2-1
CASSQEMTRNHYNEQFF
TGTGCCAGCAGCCAAGAGATGACTCGAAACCACTACAATGAGCAGTTCTTC
>TRBV19|.|.|TRBJ2-5
CASSTPSTGGETQYF
TGTGCCAGTAGTACACCTTCGACAGGCGGGGAGACCCAGTACTTC
>TRBV7-3|TRBD1|.|TRBJ2-2
CASSGGQGGGELFF
TGTGCCAGCAGCGGGGGACAGGGGGGCGGGGAGCTGTTTTTT
>TRBV16|.|.|TRBJ2-1
CASSQSREATGQFF
TGTGCCAGCAGCCAATCGAGGGAGGCTACGGGGCAGTTCTTC
>TRBV28|TRBD2|.|TRBJ2-7
CASSLQREGYEQYF
TGTGCCAGCAGTCTGCAGAGGGAGGGCTACGAGCAGTACTTC
>TRBV19|TRBD2|.|TRBJ2-7
CASSIGGLAYEQYF
TGTGCCAGTAGTATTGGAGGACTAGCCTACGAGCAGTACTTC